This T cell receptor beta chain was captured in a study of identical twins. This clonotype has more than one count but fewer than ten. V dropped 6 bases and J dropped 2 bases, with 16 bases sitting between them. There are 15 residues in the CDR3. CDR1 ENHRY and CDR2 SYGVKD come from the germline V gene. TCRdb called the 5' RACE reads again in MiXCR, with one record for every CDR3 protein. Of under 350,000 distinct CDR3 sequences listed, roughly 9.8% are singletons. This same sample was also part of a study on yellow fever vaccine responses in identical twins.

The chain is built from TRBV10-3 and TRBJ2-5; D is possibly TRBD2 (6 bases). The receptor was derived from a woman younger than 35 in good health. Sequenced sample: CD8+ T cells sorted from blood. CDR3 loop: CAISPRGGDQETQYF. In nucleotides, the CDR3 is TGTGCCATCAGCCCGCGCGGCGGGGATCAAGAGACCCAGTACTTC.